These 3 T cell receptor beta chains share one sample of origin, sequenced in a study of T-cell memory formation after mild COVID-19. TCRdb used MiXCR to reprocess the 5' RACE reads, holding one entry per CDR3 protein. This table holds 310,000 or so distinct CDR3 sequences, 15% to 20% found once. Material: PBMCs or a T cell subset sorted from them (not recorded which). These receptors came from a man younger than 30 who had mild COVID-19 (a few samples of this study predate the infection). Cell type and time point are not known.

This sequence joins TRBV3-1 and TRBJ2-5; 8 bases align to TRBD2. The junction had 10 bases not matched to a gene; V was cut back by 5 bases and J by 5 bases. Germline lookup yields CDR1 LGHDT and CDR2 YNNKEL (reference sequence). This CDR3 contains 15 residues. This CDR3 is CASSSRWGGGETQYF. DNA of the CDR3: TGTGCCAGCAGCTCCCGTTGGGGCGGGGGGGAGACCCAGTACTTC.

The chain has TRBV12-3 or TRBV12-4 and TRBJ1-2, with 8 bases fitting TRBD1. The CDR3 runs to 13 residues. Trimming took 7 bases from V and 6 from J; bases not matched to a gene: 7. This CDR3 is CASTLQGVDGYTF. The DNA for the CDR3 is TGTGCCAGCACCCTACAGGGGGTCGATGGCTACACCTTC.

The chain carries TRBV7-8 and TRBJ2-1; the match to TRBD1 covers 7 bases. Per germline, CDR1 SGHVS and CDR2 FQNEAQ. The CDR3 consists of 17 residues. The J segment lost 3 bases and the V segment lost 4 bases, leaving 12 bases of the junction unmatched. The CDR3, as DNA: TGTGCCAGCAGCTCAAGCAGCCTGGGACAGAACTACAATGAGCAGTTCTTC. As protein: CASSSSSLGQNYNEQFF. The full variable domain, rest sourced from reference TRBV7-8 and TRBJ2-1, is GAGVSQSPRYKVAKRGQDVALRCDPISGHVSLFWYQQALGQGPEFLTYFQNEAQLDKSGLPSDRFFAERPEGSVSTLKIQRTQQEDSAVYLCASSSSSLGQNYNEQFFGPGTRLTVL.